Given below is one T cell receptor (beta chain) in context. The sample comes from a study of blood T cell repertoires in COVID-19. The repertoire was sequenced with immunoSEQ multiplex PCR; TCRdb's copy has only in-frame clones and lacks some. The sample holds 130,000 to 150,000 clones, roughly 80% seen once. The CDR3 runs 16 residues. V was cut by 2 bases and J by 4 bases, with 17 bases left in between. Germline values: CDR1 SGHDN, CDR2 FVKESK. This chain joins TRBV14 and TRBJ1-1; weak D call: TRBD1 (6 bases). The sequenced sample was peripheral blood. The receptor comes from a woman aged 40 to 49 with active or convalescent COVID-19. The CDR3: CASSQSQGSRITEAFF. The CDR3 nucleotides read TGTGCCAGCAGCCAATCGCAGGGGAGTCGGATCACTGAAGCTTTCTTT.